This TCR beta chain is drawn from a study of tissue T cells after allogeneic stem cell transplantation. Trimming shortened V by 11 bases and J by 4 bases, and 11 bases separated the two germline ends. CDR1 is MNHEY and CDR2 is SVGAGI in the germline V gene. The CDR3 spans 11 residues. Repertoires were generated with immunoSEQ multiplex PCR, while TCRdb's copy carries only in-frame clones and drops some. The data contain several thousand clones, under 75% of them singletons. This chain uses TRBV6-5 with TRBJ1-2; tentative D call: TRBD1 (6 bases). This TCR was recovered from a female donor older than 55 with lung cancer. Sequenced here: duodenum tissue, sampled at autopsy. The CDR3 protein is CAEGQLYGYTF. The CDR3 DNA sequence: TGTGCCGAAGGACAGCTCTATGGCTACACCTTC.